What follows is one T cell receptor beta chain and its context. The target antigen is unknown. This specimen comes from a study of T cells after yellow fever vaccination. The study's findings and limits: One caveat is that FACS-sorted repertoires could contain abundant clonotypes contaminating from the bulk population.

Synthesis of TCR cDNA relied on 5'RACE template switching, which attached a universal primer site and UMIs. TCRdb itself ran the 5' RACE reads through MiXCR, one entry per CDR3 protein. The sample has hundreds of thousands of distinct CDR3 sequences, roughly a sixth seen once. Material: PBMCs, obtained before the yellow fever booster vaccination. The sequence was collected from a man aged 18 to 29 who received the YFV17D yellow fever vaccine.

CDR3 sequence (DNA): TGCGCCAGCAGAGAGGGGGACCCATACAATGAGCAGTTCTTC. Protein sequence: CASREGDPYNEQFF. The chain carries TRBV5-1 and TRBJ2-1; the D gene is possibly TRBD1 (6 bases). Trimming took off 5 bases at V and 4 bases at J, with 13 bases between the two ends. Germline CDR1 reads SGHRS; CDR2 reads YFSETQ. This CDR3 is built from 14 residues.